Each of the 5 T cell receptor beta chains below was sequenced from the same sample in a study of identical twins. TCRdb reanalysed the 5' RACE reads using MiXCR and keeps one entry per CDR3 protein. There are 1.5 million to 2 million distinct CDR3 sequences in the sample; around a third occur only once, and 0.25% to 0.3% lies in the top ten. The specimen sequenced was cord blood. Receptor source: a newborn girl in good health.

This clonotype was counted many times. The rearrangement uses TRBV11-2 and TRBJ2-7, with 7 positions matching TRBD1. The CDR3 has 15 amino acids. Per the germline V gene, CDR1 is SGHAT and CDR2 is FQNNGV. The V segment lost 5 bases and the J segment 4 bases; nucleotides outside the gene matches: 11. The CDR3: CASSPTQGKGYEQYF. In DNA form, the CDR3 reads TGTGCCAGCAGCCCAACACAGGGGAAGGGTTACGAGCAGTACTTC.

This clonotype was counted many times. The genes are TRBV6-5 and TRBJ2-3; 11 bases match TRBD2. Looked up from germline, CDR1 is MNHEY and CDR2 is SVGAGI. This CDR3 is built from 17 residues. V lost 5 bases to trimming and J lost 4 bases; unmatched junction nucleotides: 11. The CDR3 region is CASSRSTTSGNSDTQYF. In nucleotides, the CDR3 is TGTGCCAGCAGTCGCTCGACGACTAGCGGGAACTCAGATACGCAGTATTTT.

The chain joins TRBV4-1 to TRBJ1-1; possible D gene TRBD1, 6 bases. V lost 3 bases and J 0 bases, leaving 14 bases between the germline ends. Germline V lookup: CDR1 MGHRA, CDR2 YSYEKL. The CDR3 covers 16 residues. CDR3 residues: CASSQIHGGVNTEAFF. The CDR3 bases are TGCGCCAGCAGCCAGATACACGGGGGCGTGAACACTGAAGCTTTCTTT.

This clonotype was seen more than once but under ten times. The chain joins TRBV29-1 to TRBJ2-1; no reliable D call. In germline, CDR1 is SQVTM, CDR2 ANQGSEA. Trimming took off 2 bases at V and 0 bases at J, with 8 bases between the two ends. The length of the CDR3 is 14 residues. In nucleotides, the CDR3 is TGCAGCGTTGAAAAGTTCCTCTCCTACAATGAGCAGTTCTTC. This sequence encodes CSVEKFLSYNEQFF.

This clonotype has a handful of counts. In DNA form, the CDR3 reads TGCAGCGTTGAGAGGGTGCTAATGAACACTGAAGCTTTCTTT. Protein: CSVERVLMNTEAFF. The chain links TRBV29-1 to TRBJ1-1; D unclear. Per the germline V gene, CDR1 is SQVTM and CDR2 is ANQGSEA. The CDR3 is made up of 14 amino acids. V was pared by 3 bases and J by 0 bases, with 11 bases between. The variable domain in full, with the rest retrieved from reference TRBV29-1 and TRBJ1-1, is SAVISQKPSRDICQRGTSLTIQCQVDSQVTMMFWYRQQPGQSLTLIATANQGSEATYESGFVIDKFPISRPNLTFSTLTVSNMSPEDSSIYLCSVERVLMNTEAFFGQGTRLTVV.